This T cell receptor (beta chain) appears in the sequencing data of a study of identical twins. Study observations and caveats: Twins showed weaker excess sharing in their beta out-of-frame sequences.

In TCRdb, the 5' RACE reads were re-called with MiXCR into one record per CDR3 protein. The sample has some 600,000 distinct CDR3 sequences, under 8.5% seen once. The CDR3 sequence is 18 residues long. The V and J ends lost 0 bases and 7 bases, in that order; junction bases with no gene match: 12. Germline CDR1 and CDR2: LGHDT and YNNKEL (reference sequence). This clonotype has just a few counts. Its antigen remains unknown. Another study also made use of these data, one on yellow fever vaccine responses in identical twins. As that study records: After vaccination, twins' T cell response reportedly seemed partly convergent, partly personalized.

The gene calls are TRBV3-1 and TRBJ2-1; 10 bases align to TRBD2. Sequenced sample: PBMCs. The sequence derives from a woman aged 18 to 35 in good health. The CDR3 bases are TGTGCCAGCAGCCAAGATTGGGGGGCAGCGGGAGGGGGTAATGAGCAGTTCTTC. Protein sequence: CASSQDWGAAGGGNEQFF.